This TCR beta chain stems from a study of T cells expressing NK-cell markers. The wider study: TCR beta repertoires came from sorted CD3+CD56+NKG2C+, CD3+CD56+NKG2C- and CD3+CD56-NKG2C+ T cells. Findings and caveats of the study: NKG2C+ dominant clonotype frequencies in 5 or 6 donors were about 1.0-8% of CD8+ T cells. Certain NKG2C+ T cell clones were expanded, and their HCMV specificity remained unclear.

A word on this clonotype: Its antigen is unknown.

Germline CDR1 is LNHDA and CDR2 is SQIVND (reference sequence). The CDR3 has 15 amino acids. TCR beta libraries carry UMIs added by 5'RACE template switching. TCRdb re-called the 5' RACE reads and shows each CDR3 protein once, DNA omitted. Its clone listing holds 550,000 to 600,000 distinct CDR3 sequences. The chain recombines TRBV19 with TRBJ2-1; no DNA is available, so the TRBD2 call from TCRdb remains unchecked. This TCR came from a man aged 18 to 29 in good health. Sequenced sample: blood T cells: a sorted CD56 or NKG2C T cell subset, CD4+ or CD8+ T cells, or bulk PBMC T cells (not recorded which). This CDR3 is CASSTQEGTYNEQFF.